The next 6 T cell receptor beta chains were all read from a single sample in a study of OX40 agonist ivuxolimab in advanced cancers. Measured with immunoSEQ multiplex PCR; TCRdb has only the in-frame clones, and not every one. The repertoire holds some 110,000 clones, with just under 95% as singletons. Sequencing used CD4+ or CD8+ T cells sorted from blood, obtained in a trial of the OX40 agonist ivuxolimab. These receptors all come from an adult with an advanced solid tumor such as melanoma, head and neck, liver or kidney cancer.

The genes are TRBV4-3 and TRBJ1-1; D perhaps matches TRBD1 (5 bases). The length of the CDR3 is 16 residues. V was cut by 4 bases and J by 6 bases, with 21 bases left in between. CDR1 and CDR2 (germline): LGHNA, YSLEER. As DNA, the CDR3 is TGCGCCAGCAGCCCCAAGAGGACGGGGGGACTCTCTGAAGCTTTCTTT. Translation: CASSPKRTGGLSEAFF.

The V call is TRBV9, the J call TRBJ2-3; no clear D gene. The CDR3 is 13 amino acids. Germline assignment: CDR1 SGDLS and CDR2 YYNGEE. V lost 3 bases and J lost 5, with 10 bases in between. CDR3 coding DNA: TGTGCCAGCAGCGCCGTCTCCCGAGATACGCAGTATTTT. Its translation: CASSAVSRDTQYF. The full variable domain, its missing parts supplied by reference TRBV9 and TRBJ2-3, is DSGVTQTPKHLITATGQRVTLRCSPRSGDLSVYWYQQSLDQGLQFLIQYYNGEERAKGNILERFSAQQFPDLHSELNLSSLELGDSALYFCASSAVSRDTQYFGPGTRLTVL.

The chain uses TRBV30 and TRBJ2-1; D is ambiguous. V was shortened by 0 bases and J by 8 bases, with 5 bases between the two germline ends. CDR1 and CDR2 from the germline V gene are GTSNPN and SVGIG (reference sequence). The CDR3 is 11 amino acids. CDR3 DNA: TGTGCCTGGAGTGTGGGTGATGAGCAGTTCTTC. This codes for CAWSVGDEQFF.

The chain joins TRBV9 to TRBJ1-2, with D perhaps matching TRBD1 (5 bases). Between the trimmed V and J ends, which lost 3 bases and 5 bases, there was a span of 14 bases. The CDR3 loop spans 14 amino acids. CDR1 is SGDLS, CDR2 YYNGEE, per germline. In DNA, the CDR3 is TGTGCCAGCAGCGCCCAGGGTACCTTATATGGCTACACCTTC. Translated: CASSAQGTLYGYTF.

The V call is TRBV29-1, the J call TRBJ2-1, with TRBD2 as a possible D gene (6 bases). Germline lookup yields CDR1 SQVTM and CDR2 ANQGSEA. CDR3 length: 17 amino acids. Trimming took 6 bases from V and 8 from J, leaving 29 bases between them. The CDR3 nucleotides read TGCAGCGTGAGACCGGGGGAAGGAGCTATCATTGTCGATGAGCAGTTCTTC. Protein sequence: CSVRPGEGAIIVDEQFF.

The chain has TRBV11-2 and TRBJ2-1; 8 bases line up with TRBD1. The CDR3 is made up of 15 amino acids. Germline CDR1 reads SGHAT; CDR2 reads FQNNGV. V was clipped by 5 bases and J by 0 bases; unmatched bases: 3. The CDR3 DNA sequence: TGTGCCAGCAGCGAAGGGACAGGCTCCTACAATGAGCAGTTCTTC. Its translation: CASSEGTGSYNEQFF. The whole variable domain, remainder taken from reference TRBV11-2 and TRBJ2-1, is EAGVAQSPRYKIIEKRQSVAFWCNPISGHATLYWYQQILGQGPKLLIQFQNNGVVDDSQLPKDRFSAERLKGVDSTLKIQPAKLEDSAVYLCASSEGTGSYNEQFFGPGTRLTVL.